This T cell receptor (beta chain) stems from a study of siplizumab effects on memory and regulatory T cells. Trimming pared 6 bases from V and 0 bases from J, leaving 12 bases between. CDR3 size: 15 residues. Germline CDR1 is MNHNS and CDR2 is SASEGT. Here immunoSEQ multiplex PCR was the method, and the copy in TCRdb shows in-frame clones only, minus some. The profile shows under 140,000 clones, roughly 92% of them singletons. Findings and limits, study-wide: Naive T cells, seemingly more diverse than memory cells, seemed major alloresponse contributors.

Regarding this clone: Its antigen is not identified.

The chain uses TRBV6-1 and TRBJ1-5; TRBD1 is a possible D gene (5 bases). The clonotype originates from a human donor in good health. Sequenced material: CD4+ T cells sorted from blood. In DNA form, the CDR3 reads TGTGCCAGCAGCGAAAGGGGACCTAGCAATCAGCCCCAGCATTTT. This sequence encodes CASSERGPSNQPQHF.